This T cell receptor (beta chain) emerged from a study of blood T cell repertoires in COVID-19. The repertoire was sequenced with immunoSEQ multiplex PCR; TCRdb's copy has only in-frame clones and lacks some. The sample consists of more than 85,000 clones, less than 85% of them appearing once. The CDR3 runs 15 residues. Trimming removed 2 bases from V and 4 bases from J, with 12 bases in between. CDR1 and CDR2 from the germline V gene are KGHSH and LQKENI. The receptor was derived from a woman older than 75 with acute or convalescent COVID-19. The sample was peripheral blood. The J gene is TRBJ2-1, the V gene TRBV18; D perhaps matches TRBD2 (6 bases). CDR3 sequence (DNA): TGTGCCAGCTCACCAGTGCAGGGAGGTTACAATGAGCAGTTCTTC. Protein product: CASSPVQGGYNEQFF.